This T cell receptor beta chain was documented in a study of blood T cell repertoires in COVID-19. Study details: The origin of the acute and convalescent COVID-19 samples was the United States, Italy and Spain. The analysed material was cDNA or gDNA that came from T cells, B-cell-depleted T cells, or PBMCs.

Only in-frame clones appear in the TCRdb table, and some are missing; sequencing was by immunoSEQ multiplex PCR. The sample contains more than 250,000 clones, less than 90% of which appear only once. The CDR3 loop spans 14 amino acids. Germline lookup yields CDR1 MNHEY and CDR2 SMNVEV (reference sequence). Trimming left V 0 bases short and J 0 bases short, with 3 bases between. Sequencing input: peripheral blood. This chain uses TRBV27 with TRBJ1-3, with D uncertain. This TCR was sampled from a man aged 55 to 70 who had recovered from COVID-19. CDR3: CASSLSRSGNTIYF. The CDR3 region has the DNA TGTGCCAGCAGTTTATCCCGCTCTGGAAACACCATATATTTT.